This record concerns one T cell receptor (beta chain) sequence. The antigen is unknown. It was 150 to 250 ng DNA, approximately 30,000 T cell genomes, that sorted-subset replicate PCRs used. Profiling relied on immunoSEQ multiplex PCR, and the TCRdb table lists in-frame clones only, not all of them. The sample holds about 2,500,000 clones, roughly nine tenths seen once. This sample was included in a study of shared clonotypes between healthy human individuals. Points from the study as a whole: At large depth, rarefaction still showed sorted-subset sequencing to be incomplete.

Germline CDR1 is MNHNS and CDR2 is SASEGT. Trimming stripped 2 bases from V and 1 base from J, with 14 bases between. This CDR3 has 16 amino acids. The sequence was collected from a man aged 18 to 35 in good health. The chain combines TRBV6-1 with TRBJ2-5, with D tentatively TRBD2 (6 bases). Sequenced sample: naive CD4+ T cells sorted from blood. Subset: CD45RA+ positively selected. CDR3 DNA: TGTGCCAGCAGTGAATGGAGGGTAGCCACCCAAGAGACCCAGTACTTC. Translation gives CASSEWRVATQETQYF.